These T cell receptor beta chains were read from a single sample in a study of CD8 T cells in Susac syndrome. TCRdb called the immunoSEQ multiplex PCR reads again in MiXCR, with one record for every CDR3 protein. Among some 120,000 distinct CDR3 sequences listed, 85% to 95% were seen once. The sequencing sample was made of CD8+ T cells from PBMCs. These receptors were taken from a human donor in good health. The CDR3 runs from the conserved cysteine through the conserved F or W.

CDR3,V,J
CASSGGPAGETQYF,TRBV7-9,TRBJ2-5
CASSPDTGGEQFF,TRBV18,TRBJ2-1
CASSPTTDEQFF,TRBV5-1,TRBJ2-1
CASRPLHRLAGGHGGQFF,TRBV6-2/TRBV6-3,TRBJ2-1
CASSQQGGQKGWNTEAFF,TRBV4-1,TRBJ1-1
CAWNRQPGSEQYF,TRBV30,TRBJ2-7
CASTYGEEGYTF,TRBV11-2,TRBJ1-2
CASSRDNPEGEKLFF,TRBV5-6,TRBJ1-4
CASSSYTISSGNTIYF,TRBV6-6,TRBJ1-3
CASSPSDTGELFF,TRBV6-4,TRBJ2-2
CASSEALRHAGGNSPLHF,TRBV6-1,TRBJ1-6
CASNPGGSYEKLFF,TRBV6-5,TRBJ1-4
CASSPAGQQNTEAFF,TRBV5-1,TRBJ1-1
CATSRSGVTGHEKLFF,TRBV15,TRBJ1-4
CSVQRTEAFF,TRBV29-1,TRBJ1-1
CASSTHNPTGATGELFF,TRBV19,TRBJ2-2
CASSFSEGTEAFF,TRBV13,TRBJ1-1
CSARDAFRDRLEQFF,TRBV20-1,TRBJ2-1
CASSLQGARGEQYF,TRBV5-1,TRBJ2-7
CSGGTGGREQFF,TRBV29-1,TRBJ2-1
CASSLPGTSGGPYF,TRBV11-2,TRBJ2-3
CSARGGGLSYIQYF,TRBV20-1,TRBJ2-4
CASSTGGSGNTIYF,TRBV6-6,TRBJ1-3
CASSQDRANTGELFF,TRBV7-2,TRBJ2-2
CASSQGRRVADTEAFF,TRBV13,TRBJ1-1
CASSLAGGYTEAFF,TRBV12-3/TRBV12-4,TRBJ1-1
CASSLGSGASYEQYF,TRBV7-2,TRBJ2-7
CASSLPRRRGLEKLFF,TRBV7-8,TRBJ1-4
CASSLGGSGGITDTQYF,TRBV9,TRBJ2-3
CASSNSVGGANTEAFF,TRBV18,TRBJ1-1
CASSLVGDPYNEQFF,TRBV5-4,TRBJ2-1
CASSAGQRANVLTF,TRBV9,TRBJ2-6
CASSSGQINQPQHF,TRBV28,TRBJ1-5
CASSFGTEKYYEQFF,TRBV7-2,TRBJ2-1
CSAGGTSAGELFF,TRBV20-1,TRBJ2-2
CASRTGTGYPGELFF,TRBV6-5,TRBJ2-2
CASSQDYSGREGTDTQYF,TRBV4-1,TRBJ2-3
CASSQDSWTSSTDTQYF,TRBV4-2,TRBJ2-3
CASSYSGLAGGRSYNEQFF,TRBV6-2/TRBV6-3,TRBJ2-1
CASSFSGGLSTQFF,TRBV5-1,TRBJ2-1
CASSPQGSEAFF,TRBV7-8,TRBJ1-1
CASRGVLESNEQFF,TRBV25-1,TRBJ2-1
CASRAGTGKGEQYF,TRBV27,TRBJ2-7
CASSQQLAGGYNEQFF,TRBV4-3,TRBJ2-1
CASSYSAPDTTYF,TRBV6-2/TRBV6-3,TRBJ2-5
CASSWGPNTEAFF,TRBV7-6,TRBJ1-1